A single TCR beta chain is shown here with its context. The CDR3 covers 14 residues. The germline V gene has CDR1 KGHSH and CDR2 LQKENI. Trimming removed 2 bases from V and 4 bases from J, with 8 bases in between. The assay was immunoSEQ multiplex PCR, and TCRdb's table has in-frame clones only and misses some. Of 85,000 to 110,000 clones in the sample, 92% were seen once. This specimen belongs to a study of T cell changes during pregnancy in multiple sclerosis. The chain is built from TRBV18 and TRBJ2-2, with D maybe TRBD2 (5 bases). Sequencing was performed on peripheral blood, taken after pregnancy. This sequence originates from a female donor with multiple sclerosis, enrolled in a pregnancy study. The CDR3 spells CASSPIGSTGELFF. CDR3 in DNA: TGTGCCAGCTCACCAATTGGGAGCACCGGGGAGCTGTTTTTT.